The rows below give T cell receptor beta chains drawn from one sample of a study of chemoradiotherapy in HPV16-positive cancers. Produced via immunoSEQ multiplex PCR; TCRdb's table is partial and in-frame only. The sample has 20,000 or so clones; approximately 83% are singletons. The sample consisted of blood, taken from a patient who underwent chemoradiotherapy. Receptor source: a human donor with HPV-associated anogenital cancer. Both conserved end residues are part of each CDR3. D genes are given only for firm matches. The size of a clone is reported for some rows only, either as once, few or many, or as a class for expanded clones.

d_call | cdr3_length | j_call | clone_size | v_call | cdr3_nt | cdr3_aa
TRBD1 | 17 | TRBJ2-4 | . | TRBV4-3 | TGCGCCAGCAGCCAAAGCGCCCCGACAGGGTCCAAAAACATTCAGTACTTC | CASSQSAPTGSKNIQYF
TRBD1 | 18 | TRBJ2-2 | . | TRBV25-1 | TGTGCCAGCAGTGAATTGGGACAGGGGGCCCGAAACACCGGGGAGCTGTTTTTT | CASSELGQGARNTGELFF
. | 15 | TRBJ2-2 | once | TRBV7-2 | TGTGCCAGCAGCTTAGGCAGGGGGAACACCGGGGAGCTGTTTTTT | CASSLGRGNTGELFF
TRBD2 | 14 | TRBJ2-1 | . | TRBV10-3 | TGTGCCATAGGGGTCGGCGGGGGGACTGGTGAGCAGTTCTTC | CAIGVGGGTGEQFF
. | 15 | TRBJ1-2 | . | TRBV5-4 | TGTGCCAGCAGCCCCCCCCAACAGAGGGGCTATGGCTACACCTTC | CASSPPQQRGYGYTF
. | 15 | TRBJ2-3 | . | TRBV7-2 | TGTGCCAGCAGCTTACATGGGACTAGCACAGATACGCAGTATTTT | CASSLHGTSTDTQYF
TRBD1 | 13 | TRBJ2-5 | . | TRBV5-4 | TGTGCCAGCAGCCGGACAGGCCAAGAGACCCAGTACTTC | CASSRTGQETQYF
TRBD1 | 15 | TRBJ1-4 | . | TRBV10-3 | TGTGCCATCAGCCCGACAGGGACCCGCTATGAAAAACTGTTTTTT | CAISPTGTRYEKLFF
. | 13 | TRBJ1-5 | . | TRBV6-4 | TGTGCCAGCAGTGCCGAGAGCAATCAGCCCCAGCATTTT | CASSAESNQPQHF
. | 15 | TRBJ1-1 | . | TRBV7-2 | TGTGCCAGCAGCCCCTTGAAGGGGGGTTACACTGAAGCTTTCTTT | CASSPLKGGYTEAFF
TRBD1 | 14 | TRBJ2-1 | . | TRBV5-1 | TGCGCCAGCAGCCCGGGACAGAGATACAATGAGCAGTTCTTC | CASSPGQRYNEQFF
. | 14 | TRBJ2-2 | . | TRBV7-3 | TGTGCCAGCAGCTTAACTATCGACACCGGGGAGCTGTTTTTT | CASSLTIDTGELFF
. | 15 | TRBJ2-4 | . | TRBV13 | TGTGCCAGCAGCCTGAGGGGACTAGCCAAAAACATTCAGTACTTC | CASSLRGLAKNIQYF
. | 16 | TRBJ2-1 | . | TRBV7-2 | TGTGCCAGCGTCGAAAGCGGGCCCAGCTCCTACAATGAGCAGTTCTTC | CASVESGPSSYNEQFF
TRBD1 | 15 | TRBJ2-7 | . | TRBV7-2 | TGTGCCAGCAGCTTAGGTAGGACAGGGAGTTACGAGCAGTACTTC | CASSLGRTGSYEQYF
TRBD1 | 15 | TRBJ1-2 | . | TRBV19 | TGTGCCAGTAGTAAACCGGACAGGGGGAACTATGGCTACACCTTC | CASSKPDRGNYGYTF
TRBD2 | 17 | TRBJ2-7 | once | TRBV7-6 | TGTGCCAGCAGCTTAGTCGCGGGGGGGCTAGGAGCCTACGAGCAGTACTTC | CASSLVAGGLGAYEQYF
TRBD1 | 17 | TRBJ2-1 | . | TRBV7-2 | TGTGCCAGCAGCTTAGCTCAGACAGGGGGCGCCGGCAATGAGCAGTTCTTC | CASSLAQTGGAGNEQFF
. | 15 | TRBJ2-2 | . | TRBV30 | TGTGCCTGGAGCGAGGGGACACTATACACCGGGGAGCTGTTTTTT | CAWSEGTLYTGELFF
. | 15 | TRBJ2-3 | . | TRBV12-5 | TGTGCTAGTGGTTTGGCGGGCCCTAGCACAGATACGCAGTATTTT | CASGLAGPSTDTQYF
. | 15 | TRBJ1-3 | . | TRBV9 | TGTGCCAGCAGCGTAGCGGGTGGGGCTGGAAACACCATATATTTT | CASSVAGGAGNTIYF
TRBD1 | 13 | TRBJ1-3 | . | TRBV2 | TGTGCCAGCAGGGGACAGCCTGGAAACACCATATATTTT | CASRGQPGNTIYF
TRBD1 | 14 | TRBJ2-7 | . | TRBV5-8 | TGTGCCAGCAGTGGACAGGGTTTCAACTACGAGCAGTACTTC | CASSGQGFNYEQYF
. | 14 | TRBJ1-1 | . | TRBV2 | TGTGCCAGCAGCCTACAGAGCTTCGGTGCTGAAGCTTTCTTT | CASSLQSFGAEAFF
. | 16 | TRBJ2-2 | . | TRBV7-6 | TGTGCCAGCAGCTTAGGAGGGACGGCTAACACCGGGGAGCTGTTTTTT | CASSLGGTANTGELFF
. | 13 | TRBJ1-2 | . | TRBV30 | TGTGCCTGGAGTCCGGGACACTCTTATGGCTACACCTTC | CAWSPGHSYGYTF
. | 14 | TRBJ2-1 | . | TRBV15 | TGTGCCACCAGCAGAGATTCACCTATAGCGTTGCAGTTCTTC | CATSRDSPIALQFF
. | 14 | TRBJ1-1 | . | TRBV28 | TGTGCCAGCAGTTTGAGTGCAGGGAAGGCTGAAGCTTTCTTT | CASSLSAGKAEAFF
. | 12 | TRBJ1-1 | . | TRBV30 | TGTGCCTGGAGGGGGGAGGGTATGGAAGCTTTCTTT | CAWRGEGMEAFF
. | 14 | TRBJ1-4 | . | TRBV7-9 | TGTGCCAGCAGCTTATCCGGCACTAATGAAAAACTGTTTTTT | CASSLSGTNEKLFF
. | 15 | TRBJ2-3 | . | TRBV18 | TGTGCCAGCTCACCACCCTCACTCGGCACAGATACGCAGTATTTT | CASSPPSLGTDTQYF
TRBD2 | 15 | TRBJ2-3 | . | TRBV10-2 | TGCGCCAGCAGTTCCCAGCGGGGGCGAGGAGATACGCAGTATTTT | CASSSQRGRGDTQYF
TRBD2 | 16 | TRBJ2-1 | . | TRBV7-7 | TGTGCTAGCAGCTTAGCTAGCGGGGACGTCTACAATGAGCAGTTCTTC | CASSLASGDVYNEQFF
. | 14 | TRBJ2-3 | . | TRBV5-1 | TGCGCCAGCAGCTTCCCACGGGGAATAGATACGCAGTATTTT | CASSFPRGIDTQYF
TRBD1 | 14 | TRBJ2-1 | . | TRBV5-1 | TGCGCCAGCAGCTTATGGACAGGGGGGGATGAGCAGTTCTTC | CASSLWTGGDEQFF
. | 13 | TRBJ1-2 | once | TRBV7-9 | TGTGCCAGCAGCTTAGAGCAGGGACACGGCTACACCTTC | CASSLEQGHGYTF
TRBD2 | 18 | TRBJ2-6 | . | TRBV18 | TGTGCCAGCTCACCACCGTCAGGGAGGGTCTCTGGGGCCAACGTCCTGACTTTC | CASSPPSGRVSGANVLTF
. | 14 | TRBJ1-1 | . | TRBV19 | TGTGCCAGTAGTATGAGGGGGATAGATACTGAAGCTTTCTTT | CASSMRGIDTEAFF
. | 10 | TRBJ2-1 | . | TRBV6-1 | TGTGCCACCGGGGGCTTCGAGCAGTTCTTC | CATGGFEQFF
TRBD2 | 15 | TRBJ2-3 | . | TRBV4-3 | TGCGCCAGCAGCCAAGGGGGACTAGCGGGAGATACGCAGTATTTT | CASSQGGLAGDTQYF
. | 13 | TRBJ1-6 | . | TRBV15 | TGTGCCACCAGCAGAGTGGGAAATTCACCCCTCCACTTT | CATSRVGNSPLHF
. | 13 | TRBJ1-4 | . | TRBV9 | TGTGCCAGCAGCCCAGGGATCGCTGAAAAACTGTTTTTT | CASSPGIAEKLFF
. | 15 | TRBJ2-3 | . | TRBV19 | TGTGCCAGTAGTATGAGGCATCCAGCTCCAGATACGCAGTATTTT | CASSMRHPAPDTQYF
. | 14 | TRBJ1-2 | . | TRBV19 | TGTGCCAGTAGTATAGGAATTCAGAGGTCTGGCTACACCTTC | CASSIGIQRSGYTF
. | 12 | TRBJ2-3 | . | TRBV29-1 | TGCAGCGTTGGACCCGACACAGATACGCAGTATTTT | CSVGPDTDTQYF
. | 15 | TRBJ1-1 | few | TRBV19 | TGTGCCAGTAGTACCTCTGACCGTGGGAACACTGAAGCTTTCTTT | CASSTSDRGNTEAFF
. | 13 | TRBJ2-5 | once | TRBV4-2 | TGTGCCAGCAGTCGGGACTTACAAGAGACCCAGTACTTC | CASSRDLQETQYF
. | 16 | TRBJ2-6 | once | TRBV19 | TGTGCCAGTAGTACAAGCGCCGTCGCTGGGGCCAACGTCCTGACTTTC | CASSTSAVAGANVLTF
TRBD1 | 16 | TRBJ1-4 | . | TRBV5-6 | TGTGCCAGCAGCTCCGGGACAGGGGGCTCGAGTGAAAAACTGTTTTTT | CASSSGTGGSSEKLFF
TRBD2 | 17 | TRBJ2-5 | . | TRBV9 | TGTGCCAGCAGCGTCGGTCCGGGACTAGCGTCTACAGAGACCCAGTACTTC | CASSVGPGLASTETQYF
TRBD2 | 15 | TRBJ2-7 | . | TRBV18 | TGTGCCAGCTCACCGACTAGCGGTGCGCTCTACGAGCAGTACTTC | CASSPTSGALYEQYF
. | 12 | TRBJ1-2 | . | TRBV7-9 | TGTGCCAGCAGCCTAGACAGCTATGGCTACACCTTC | CASSLDSYGYTF
. | 15 | TRBJ2-6 | . | TRBV6-4 | TGTGCCAGCAGTGACTCACACTCTGGGGCCAACGTCCTGACTTTC | CASSDSHSGANVLTF
. | 16 | TRBJ2-2 | once | TRBV10-2 | TGCGCCAGCAGTTCACAGGGCCCTCTCCTCCCCGGGGAGCTGTTTTTT | CASSSQGPLLPGELFF
. | 17 | TRBJ1-6 | . | TRBV19 | TGTGCCAGTAGTATGAGTGCGGGCCCTGCGGGGAATTCACCCCTCCACTTT | CASSMSAGPAGNSPLHF
. | 15 | TRBJ1-2 | . | TRBV27 | TGTGCCAGCAGTTTATTGGGGAGCCTAAACTATGGCTACACCTTC | CASSLLGSLNYGYTF